This TCR beta chain was observed in a study of T cell changes during pregnancy in multiple sclerosis. The V gene's germline CDR1 is ENHRY and CDR2 SYGVKD. CDR3 length: 15 residues. V gave up 5 bases and J gave up 4 bases, with 15 bases separating them. Some clones are missing from TCRdb's copy, which holds only in-frame ones; the method was immunoSEQ multiplex PCR. The repertoire holds about 80,000 clones, 90% to 95% seen once, with around 1.4% in the top ten. This clone was detected a few times. This clonotype was obtained from a female donor with multiple sclerosis, enrolled in a pregnancy study. The rearrangement uses TRBV10-3 and TRBJ2-1, with TRBD1 as a possible D gene (6 bases). The input for sequencing was peripheral blood, taken before pregnancy. This CDR3 is CAISPDSLGYNEQFF. In DNA form, the CDR3 reads TGTGCCATCAGTCCGGACAGCCTGGGGTACAATGAGCAGTTCTTC.